This paragraph covers one T cell receptor (beta chain) sequence. The clone's antigen remains unknown. Base qualities are not recorded, but no much larger clone differs from it by a single base. V is reduced by 1 base and J by 6 bases, leaving a spacing of 9 bases between them. The CDR3 covers 13 residues, taking in both the cysteine and the phenylalanine. Just CDR3 DNA is preserved here, 39 bases in frame from base 1. CDR1 and CDR2 (ENHRY, SYGVKD) derive from the germline V gene. This record comes from a study of control samples from healthy donors and cancer patients (dated by TCRdb to about 2020). The method was the immunoSEQ multiplex PCR assay. TCRdb retrieved this table from immuneACCESS and kept in-frame rearrangements only. Not all clones are present; in checked studies, unresolved V genes account for under half, and no reason is known for the remainder. This sample holds 60,000 to 75,000 clones; roughly nine tenths were observed only once. 5% to 7% of the sample rests with the top ten.

The chain joins TRBV10-3 to TRBJ1-2; no D gene call is confident. The TCR comes from a man aged 55 to 70 with colorectal cancer. Sequenced input: PBMCs. The nucleotide sequence is given as TGTGCCATCAGTGAGTTTAGTAGGGATGGCTACACCTTC. This sequence encodes CAISEFSRDGYTF.